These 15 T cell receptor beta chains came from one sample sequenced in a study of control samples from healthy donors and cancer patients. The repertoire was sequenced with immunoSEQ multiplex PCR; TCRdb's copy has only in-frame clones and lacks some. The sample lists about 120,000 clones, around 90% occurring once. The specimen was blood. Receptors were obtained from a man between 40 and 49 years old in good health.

The CDR3: CASSPGTRPKELFF. The CDR3 DNA reads as TGTGCCAGCAGCCCGGGGACCCGGCCGAAGGAGCTGTTTTTT. V is TRBV5-4 and J is TRBJ2-2; D could derive from TRBD1 or TRBD2 (5 bases each). In germline, CDR1 is SGHNT, CDR2 YYREEE (reference sequence). This CDR3 comprises 14 residues. The V end lost 4 bases, the J end lost 10 bases, and 17 bases lay between the germline ends.

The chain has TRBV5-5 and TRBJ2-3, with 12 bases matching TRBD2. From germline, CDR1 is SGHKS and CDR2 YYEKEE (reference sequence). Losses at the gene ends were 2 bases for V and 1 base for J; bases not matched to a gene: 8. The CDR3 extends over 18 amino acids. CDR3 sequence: CASSFRLAGVRGTDTQYF. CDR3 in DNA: TGTGCCAGCAGCTTCCGACTAGCGGGGGTCCGGGGCACAGATACGCAGTATTTT. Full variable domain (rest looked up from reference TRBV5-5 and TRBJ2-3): DAGVTQSPTHLIKTRGQQVTLRCSPISGHKSVSWYQQVLGQGPQFIFQYYEKEERGRGNFPDRFSARQFPNYSSELNVNALLLGDSALYLCASSFRLAGVRGTDTQYFGPGTRLTVL.

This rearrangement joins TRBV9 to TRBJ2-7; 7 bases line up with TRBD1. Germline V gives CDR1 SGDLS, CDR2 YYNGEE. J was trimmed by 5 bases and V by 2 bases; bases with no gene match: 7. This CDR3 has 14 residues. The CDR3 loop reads CASSVRGSGNEQYF. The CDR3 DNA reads TGTGCCAGCAGCGTCAGGGGGTCGGGGAACGAGCAGTACTTC.

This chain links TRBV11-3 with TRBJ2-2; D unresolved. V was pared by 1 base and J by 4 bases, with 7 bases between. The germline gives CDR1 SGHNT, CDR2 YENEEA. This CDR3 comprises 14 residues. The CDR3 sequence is CASSLGGVTGELFF. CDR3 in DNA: TGTGCCAGCAGCTTAGGGGGTGTCACCGGGGAGCTGTTTTTT. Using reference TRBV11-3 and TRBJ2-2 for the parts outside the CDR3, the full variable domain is EAGVVQSPRYKIIEKKQPVAFWCNPISGHNTLYWYLQNLGQGPELLIRYENEEAVDDSQLPKDRFSAERLKGVDSTLKIQPAELGDSAVYLCASSLGGVTGELFFGEGSRLTVL.

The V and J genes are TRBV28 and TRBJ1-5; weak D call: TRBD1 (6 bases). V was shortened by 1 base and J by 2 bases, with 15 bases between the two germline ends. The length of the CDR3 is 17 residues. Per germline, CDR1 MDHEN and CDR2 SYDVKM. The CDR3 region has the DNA TGTGCCAGCAGTTTATCACAGGGCCTGTTGGGCAATCAGCCCCAGCATTTT. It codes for CASSLSQGLLGNQPQHF.

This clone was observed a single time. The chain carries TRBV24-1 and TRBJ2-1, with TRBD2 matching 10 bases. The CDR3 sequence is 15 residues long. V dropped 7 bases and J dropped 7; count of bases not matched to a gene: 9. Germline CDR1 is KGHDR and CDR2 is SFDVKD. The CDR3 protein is CATSLLAGPRNEQFF. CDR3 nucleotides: TGTGCCACCAGCTTACTAGCGGGGCCGCGGAATGAGCAGTTCTTC.

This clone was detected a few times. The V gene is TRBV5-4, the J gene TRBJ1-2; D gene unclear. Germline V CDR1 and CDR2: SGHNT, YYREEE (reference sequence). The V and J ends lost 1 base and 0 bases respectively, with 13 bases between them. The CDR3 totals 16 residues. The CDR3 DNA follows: TGTGCCAGCAGCTTGTCGCGGGTTGAGTCTAACTATGGCTACACCTTC. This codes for CASSLSRVESNYGYTF.

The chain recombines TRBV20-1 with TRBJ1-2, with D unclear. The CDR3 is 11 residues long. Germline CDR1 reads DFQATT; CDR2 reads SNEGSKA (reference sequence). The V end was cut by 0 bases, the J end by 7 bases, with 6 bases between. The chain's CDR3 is CSARDRGGYTF. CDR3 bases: TGCAGTGCTAGAGATCGTGGTGGCTACACCTTC.

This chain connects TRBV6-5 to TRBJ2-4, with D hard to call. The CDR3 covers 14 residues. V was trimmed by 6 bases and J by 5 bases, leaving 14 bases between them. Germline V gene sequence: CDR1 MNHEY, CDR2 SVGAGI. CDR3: CASRKDYRENIQYF. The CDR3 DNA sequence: TGTGCCAGCAGAAAGGATTACAGAGAAAACATTCAGTACTTC.

The CDR3 region has the DNA TGTGCCACCGGGGGGGGAAGCAGCTTAGAGACCCAGTACTTC. This encodes CATGGGSSLETQYF. The gene calls are TRBV30 and TRBJ2-5; TRBD2 aligns across 8 bases. V trimming: 8 bases; J trimming: 4 bases; junction bases outside the gene matches: 12. This CDR3 comprises 14 residues. In germline, CDR1 is GTSNPN, CDR2 SVGIG (reference sequence). Full variable domain (outside the CDR3, taken from reference TRBV30 and TRBJ2-5): SQTIHQWPATLVQPVGSPLSLECTVEGTSNPNLYWYRQAAGRGLQLLFYSVGIGQISSEVPQNLSASRPQDRQFILSSKKLLLSDSGFYLCATGGGSSLETQYFGPGTRLLVL.

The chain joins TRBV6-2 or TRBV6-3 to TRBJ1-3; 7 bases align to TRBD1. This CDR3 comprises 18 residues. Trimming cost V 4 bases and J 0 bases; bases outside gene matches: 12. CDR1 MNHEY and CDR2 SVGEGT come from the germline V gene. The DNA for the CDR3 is TGTGCCAGCAGTTCCCTCAACAGGGGCCAATTCTCTGGAAACACCATATATTTT. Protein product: CASSSLNRGQFSGNTIYF.

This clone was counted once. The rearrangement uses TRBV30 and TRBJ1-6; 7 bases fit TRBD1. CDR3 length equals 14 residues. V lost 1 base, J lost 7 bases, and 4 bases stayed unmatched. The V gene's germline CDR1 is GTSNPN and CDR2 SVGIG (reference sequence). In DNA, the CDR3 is TGTGCCTGGAGTGACCGACAGGGAAATTCACCCCTCCACTTT. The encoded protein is CAWSDRQGNSPLHF.

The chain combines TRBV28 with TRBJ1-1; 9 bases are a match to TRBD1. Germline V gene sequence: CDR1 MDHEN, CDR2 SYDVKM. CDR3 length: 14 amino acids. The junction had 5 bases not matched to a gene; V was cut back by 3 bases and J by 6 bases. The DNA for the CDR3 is TGTGCCAGCAGTTTCGGGACAGGGCCGCCTGAAGCTTTCTTT. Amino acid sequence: CASSFGTGPPEAFF.

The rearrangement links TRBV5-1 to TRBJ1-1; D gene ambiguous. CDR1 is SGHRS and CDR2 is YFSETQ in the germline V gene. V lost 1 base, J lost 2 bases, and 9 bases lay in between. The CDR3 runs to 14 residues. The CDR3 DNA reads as TGCGCCAGCAGCTTGTATGGCGGAAACACTGAAGCTTTCTTT. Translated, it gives CASSLYGGNTEAFF.

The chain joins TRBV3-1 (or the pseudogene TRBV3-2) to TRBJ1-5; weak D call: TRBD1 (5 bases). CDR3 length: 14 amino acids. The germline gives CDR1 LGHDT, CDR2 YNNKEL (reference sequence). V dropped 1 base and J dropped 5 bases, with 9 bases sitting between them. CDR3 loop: CASSQALGDQPQHF. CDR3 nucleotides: TGTGCCAGCAGCCAAGCACTGGGGGATCAGCCCCAGCATTTT.